This TCR beta chain was documented in a study of CD8+ T cells in alopecia areata (dated by TCRdb to between 2018 and 2020). Notes on the research overall: Treated patients were enrolled in an open-label pilot trial of oral tofacitinib, 5 to 10 mg twice daily, for moderate-to-severe alopecia areata. RNA was obtained with the PAXgene miRNA kit for fixed scalp, the miRNeasy kit for PBMCs, and the RNeasy kit for mouse skin. In both human patients and the C3H/HeJ mouse model, the study applied high-throughput TCRbeta sequencing to look at T cell clonal expansion in alopecia areata. TCRbeta CDR3 regions were amplified by immunoSEQ multiplex PCR with 35 Vbeta forward and 13 Jbeta reverse primers. In humans, TCRbeta sequencing was performed on scalp tissue and on sorted CD4+ and CD8+ peripheral blood T cells from healthy controls and from patients with patchy or totalis/universalis alopecia areata. Biopsies were taken from tofacitinib-treated patients at baseline and again at 4 and 24 weeks into treatment, and several of those patients also had a later scalp biopsy. Disease severity in treated patients was measured with the SALT score, which quantifies the percentage of affected scalp surface area. Scalp clonality was compared among normal scalp (n=4), patchy alopecia areata scalp (n=8), and alopecia totalis/universalis scalp (n=8). Tofacitinib was given for 6 to 18 months, followed by 6 months of follow-up off drug to assess delayed response and recurrence.

This clone has just a few counts. It has no known antigen specificity. Base qualities are not at hand, and no much larger clone is one base apart. Library generation was performed with the immunoSEQ multiplex PCR assay. For TCR sequencing, RNA was extracted from every sample and reverse transcribed into cDNA to serve as template. SuperScript III was used to make first-strand cDNA, primed with a 2:1 mix of oligo-dT and random hexamers. A synthetic immune receptor repertoire was used to gauge amplification bias, and whatever bias remained was removed computationally. The source study handled its data this way. Raw reads were preprocessed to remove errors, and CDR3 was defined by IMGT conventions from the conserved cysteine to phenylalanine. Clonality was computed by normalizing Shannon entropy by log2 of the number of productive unique TCRs and subtracting the result from 1. Scalp TCRbeta sequences were cross-referenced with sorted blood CD4 and CD8 repertoires so that the CD4 or CD8 identity of scalp clones could be inferred. TCRdb took over this immuneACCESS table, retaining in-frame rearrangements with V and J assigned. Such tables are incomplete; in checked studies, under half of the missing clones stem from an unresolved V gene, and the remainder is unexplained. The V and J calls and clone size come from that table; D and trimming were worked out from the DNA. In all, the sample holds approximately 210,000 clones, and about 64% of those were seen once. Together, the top ten hold more than 3.5% of the sample.

The sample's time point label is to be understood as: about 4 weeks on oral tofacitinib. Read against the paper, the sample's treatment or condition label means: oral pan-JAK inhibitor, 5-10 mg twice daily. From alopecia areata patients, peripheral blood was collected along with lesional scalp punch biopsies. PBMCs were separated by density centrifugation and stained for CD3, CD4 and CD8, after which CD4+ and CD8+ T cells were sorted on a FACSAria. Study-wide findings and limitations: Scalp clonality and the number of expanded CD8+ clones among the top 100 scalp clones were significantly decreased by tofacitinib. Shared TCR sequences between patients were less evident than in mice, which may be partly attributable to HLA diversity in the patient population. The treated cohort was small, with a single nonresponder, so links between baseline CD8+ expansion and response need larger studies. Compared with normal scalp, lesional scalp, particularly in alopecia totalis/universalis, had higher clonality and more expanded CD8+ clones, which suggests antigenic drive. Unlike mouse skin, which is dominated by gammadelta T cells, normal human skin has resident alphabeta T cells that are also sequenced, and this complicates analysis of the scalp TCR repertoire. During tofacitinib treatment, many expanded lesional clones stuck around in both scalp and blood, and this persistence may partly explain why relapse happens after treatment is stopped.

V is cut by 0 bases and J by 3 bases, and the space between the germline ends is 8 bases. The CDR3 covers 15 residues, taking in both the cysteine and the phenylalanine. The sequence is cut down to CDR3 DNA, 45 bases in frame from base 1. From a lookup of the germline V gene, CDR1 and CDR2 are LGHNA and YNFKEQ. The specimen was CD4+ T cells sorted from blood, collected at week 4, from a patient treated with tofacitinib. This receptor chain uses TRBV4-2 and TRBJ2-2; there is no confident call for the D gene. This sequence originates from a human donor with alopecia areata. The CDR3 reads CASSQESFDTGELFF. The sequence in DNA is TGTGCCAGCAGCCAAGAGTCGTTTGACACCGGGGAGCTGTTTTTT.